This TCR beta chain was observed in a study of shared clonotypes between healthy human individuals. Broader study findings: Some naive CD4 clonotypes, around 4.7%, turned up in common across several donors. Clonotypes shared by all four sorted-subset donors had higher generation probabilities than non-shared clonotypes.

For this clone: Its antigen is unknown.

Study processing details: ImmunoSEQ output lacked quality scores and full-length reads, limiting matched filtering. Some clones are missing from TCRdb's copy, which holds only in-frame ones; the method was immunoSEQ multiplex PCR. The D gene and trimming were derived from the DNA, and the V and J assignments and clone size from that table. The data show approximately 2,000,000 clones, 80% to 95% seen once. Germline lookup yields CDR1 KGHSH and CDR2 LQKENI. J lost 5 bases, V lost 2 bases, and 7 bases had no gene match. The CDR3 has 15 residues. Naive CD8 cells, CD45RO-negative and positively selected for CCR7, excluded terminally differentiated effector memory CD45RA+ cells.

Sequenced material: naive CD8+ T cells from PBMCs. The clonotype comes from a man between 18 and 35 years old in good health. Some clones in this sample may be carry-over from other donors' samples. This chain uses TRBV18 with TRBJ2-7; 9 bases fit TRBD2. This chain's CDR3 is CASSPGAGGINEQYF. The CDR3 region has the DNA TGTGCCAGCTCACCAGGGGCGGGAGGGATCAACGAGCAGTACTTC.